Below, 18 T cell receptor beta chains from the same sample are listed, as sequenced in a study of beta chain features in type 1 diabetes. For these TCRs, the target antigens are not known. Overall study findings and caveats: Moderately but significantly shorter TCRB CDR3s were found in Type 1 diabetes patients in all four CD4+ subsets.

Expressed TCRB transcripts were sequenced after all isolated RNA was converted to cDNA. This table comes from immunoSEQ multiplex PCR, and its TCRdb copy is limited to in-frame clones, with some not included. The sample lists fewer than 70,000 clones; 50% to 75% were seen once. The specimen was stem cell memory CD4+ T cells from blood. Receptor source: a woman aged 25 to 39 with type 1 diabetes.

This sequence joins TRBV6-8 and TRBJ2-1, with D possibly TRBD1 on 6 matching bases. Germline V CDR1 and CDR2: MNHGY, SAAAGT. V gave up 5 bases and J gave up 4 bases, with 15 bases separating them. This CDR3 comprises 15 residues. The CDR3 protein is CASSRTGTSYNEQFF. CDR3 sequence (DNA): TGTGCCAGCAGTAGAACCGGGACAAGTTACAATGAGCAGTTCTTC.

The chain links TRBV27 to TRBJ2-1; TRBD2 might be the D (6 bases). CDR1 and CDR2 from the germline V gene are MNHEY and SMNVEV (reference sequence). V was clipped by 2 bases and J by 1 base, with 21 bases between them. The length of the CDR3 is 19 residues. This chain's CDR3 is CASSLGTGIYGRSYNEQFF. The CDR3 coding sequence is TGTGCCAGCAGTTTAGGAACAGGTATTTACGGGAGATCCTACAATGAGCAGTTCTTC.

The V call is TRBV7-9, the J call TRBJ2-1, with 9 bases that match TRBD2. The germline CDR1 and CDR2 sequences are SEHNR and FQNEAQ (reference sequence). The CDR3 loop spans 14 amino acids. J was trimmed by 9 bases and V by 5 bases; bases with no gene match: 8. The CDR3 is CASSKPGLAVEQFF. In DNA, the CDR3 is TGTGCCAGCAGCAAACCGGGACTAGCAGTTGAGCAGTTCTTC.

The V gene is TRBV5-4, the J gene TRBJ2-5, with 7 bases that match TRBD2. Trimming removed 6 bases from V and 2 bases from J; junction bases left unmatched: 4. There are 13 residues in the CDR3. From germline, CDR1 is SGHNT and CDR2 YYREEE (reference sequence). Here the CDR3 DNA reads TGTGCCAGCAAAGAGCGGGATCAAGAGACCCAGTACTTC. Encoded protein: CASKERDQETQYF.

This chain connects TRBV4-2 to TRBJ2-7; 8 nucleotides match TRBD2. The germline V gene has CDR1 LGHNA and CDR2 YNFKEQ. CDR3 length: 17 residues. V trimming: 0 bases; J trimming: 0 bases; junction bases outside the gene matches: 7. The CDR3 DNA reads TGTGCCAGCAGCCAAGATACTAGCGGAGGTTCCTCCTACGAGCAGTACTTC. Amino acids: CASSQDTSGGSSYEQYF.

This clone was seen a handful of times. The chain is built from TRBV14 and TRBJ1-4; TRBD1 matches 8 bases. Germline V gene data show CDR1 as SGHDN and CDR2 as FVKESK. The CDR3 has 14 residues. The J segment lost 5 bases and the V segment lost 4 bases, leaving 3 bases of the junction unmatched. CDR3 in amino acids: CASSPRTGNEKLFF. CDR3 bases: TGTGCCAGCAGCCCCCGGACAGGGAATGAAAAACTGTTTTTT.

The CDR3 loop reads CASSREENEKLFF. DNA for the CDR3: TGCGCCAGCAGCCGGGAGGAAAATGAAAAACTGTTTTTT. The chain links TRBV5-1 to TRBJ1-4, with no clear D. Germline V gene data show CDR1 as SGHRS and CDR2 as YFSETQ. V was shortened by 4 bases and J by 5 bases, with 9 bases between the two germline ends. The CDR3 is 13 amino acids.

The chain carries TRBV9 and TRBJ2-5, with D uncertain. CDR1 and CDR2 (germline): SGDLS, YYNGEE. The V end lost 2 bases, the J end lost 1 base, and 12 bases lay between the germline ends. The CDR3 has 15 amino acids. CDR3 sequence (DNA): TGTGCCAGCAGCGTTAGTGACTGGATCCAAGAGACCCAGTACTTC. It encodes CASSVSDWIQETQYF.

The rearrangement links TRBV7-3 to TRBJ2-3; D perhaps matches TRBD2 (6 bases). V was trimmed by 5 bases and J by 2 bases, leaving 17 bases between them. The CDR3 contains 16 residues. The V gene's germline CDR1 is SGHTA and CDR2 FQGTGA. The CDR3 is CASSRYGTGNTDTQYF. The DNA for the CDR3 is TGTGCCAGCAGCCGATACGGGACTGGAAACACAGATACGCAGTATTTT.

This chain connects TRBV2 to TRBJ1-6; a weak D match, TRBD1 (6 bases). The CDR3 covers 13 residues. Trimming removed 8 bases from V and 9 bases from J, with 14 bases in between. The germline gives CDR1 SNHLY, CDR2 FYNNEI. The CDR3 protein is CASHRQESSPLHF. The CDR3 nucleotides are TGTGCCAGCCACAGACAGGAGTCTTCACCCCTCCACTTT.

This chain joins TRBV7-3 and TRBJ2-1; possible D gene TRBD2, 6 bases. Trimming took off 5 bases at V and 4 bases at J, with 15 bases between the two ends. Germline CDR1 is SGHTA and CDR2 is FQGTGA. This CDR3 comprises 15 residues. The CDR3, as DNA: TGTGCCAGCAGCCAGAGCCGGGACTCATACAATGAGCAGTTCTTC. Amino acid sequence: CASSQSRDSYNEQFF. Full variable domain (rest looked up from reference TRBV7-3 and TRBJ2-1): GAGVSQTPSNKVTEKGKYVELRCDPISGHTALYWYRQSLGQGPEFLIYFQGTGAADDSGLPNDRFFAVRPEGSVSTLKIQRTERGDSAVYLCASSQSRDSYNEQFFGPGTRLTVL.

The chain links TRBV5-1 to TRBJ1-4; 12 bases match TRBD1. The CDR3 length is 17 residues. V trimming: 0 bases; J trimming: 8 bases; junction bases outside the gene matches: 8. Germline values: CDR1 SGHRS, CDR2 YFSETQ. CDR3 sequence: CASSLATSGTGGEKLFF. DNA for the CDR3: TGCGCCAGCAGCTTGGCTACCTCCGGGACAGGGGGCGAAAAACTGTTTTTT.

The chain uses TRBV9 and TRBJ1-2, with D unresolved. V lost 4 bases and J lost 4, with 17 bases in between. The CDR3 has 15 amino acids. Germline-derived CDR1 and CDR2 are SGDLS and YYNGEE. CDR3 in amino acids: CASSPRREAIYGYTF. DNA for the CDR3: TGTGCCAGCAGCCCCCGGAGGGAGGCTATCTATGGCTACACCTTC.

The chain is built from TRBV7-8 and TRBJ1-2; no clear D gene. CDR1 is SGHVS and CDR2 is FQNEAQ in the germline V gene. The CDR3 totals 17 residues. Between the trimmed V and J ends, which lost 2 bases and 0 bases, there was a span of 16 bases. In nucleotides, the CDR3 is TGTGCCAGCAGCTTACTTAGCGTACGGCGTCCTAACTATGGCTACACCTTC. The encoded protein is CASSLLSVRRPNYGYTF.

This sequence joins TRBV30 and TRBJ2-1; TRBD2 is a possible D gene (6 bases). The CDR3 loop spans 12 amino acids. Germline V lookup: CDR1 GTSNPN, CDR2 SVGIG (reference sequence). Trimming shortened V by 2 bases and J by 10 bases, and 12 bases separated the two germline ends. The CDR3 region has the DNA TGTGCCTGGAGTTGGTTAGCGGAGGAGCAGTTCTTC. It is translated as CAWSWLAEEQFF.

The chain joins TRBV19 to TRBJ1-2; a weak D match, TRBD1 (5 bases). Germline assignment: CDR1 LNHDA and CDR2 SQIVND (reference sequence). The CDR3 is 12 amino acids. Trimming took off 11 bases at V and 8 bases at J, with 18 bases between the two ends. DNA for the CDR3: TGTGCCGGAAAACAGGCCCAAGGAGGCTACACCTTC. It translates to CAGKQAQGGYTF.

The rearrangement links TRBV30 to TRBJ2-7; D remains unclear. V was cut by 0 bases and J by 0 bases, with 12 bases left in between. This CDR3 spans 15 amino acids. In germline, CDR1 is GTSNPN, CDR2 SVGIG (reference sequence). The CDR3 sequence: CAWSVPRTTSYEQYF. For the CDR3, the DNA is TGTGCCTGGAGTGTACCAAGAACTACCTCCTACGAGCAGTACTTC.

This chain connects TRBV18 to TRBJ2-7; TRBD1 matches at 8 bases. Looked up from germline, CDR1 is KGHSH and CDR2 is LQKENI. The CDR3 runs 14 residues. The ends lost 1 base at V and 5 bases at J; junction bases unmatched: 4. In nucleotides, the CDR3 is TGTGCCAGCTCACCACGGGACAGGTCCCACGAGCAGTACTTC. This gives the protein CASSPRDRSHEQYF.